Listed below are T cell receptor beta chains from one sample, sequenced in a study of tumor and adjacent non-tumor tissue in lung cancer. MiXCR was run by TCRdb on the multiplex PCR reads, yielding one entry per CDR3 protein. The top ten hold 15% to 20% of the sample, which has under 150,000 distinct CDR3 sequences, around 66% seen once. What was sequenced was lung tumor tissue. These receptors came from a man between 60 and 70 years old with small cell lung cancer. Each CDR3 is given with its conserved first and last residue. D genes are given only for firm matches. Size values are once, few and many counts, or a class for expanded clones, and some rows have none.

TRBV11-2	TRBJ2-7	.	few	CASNLGLYEQYF	TGTGCCAGCAACTTAGGGCTCTACGAGCAGTACTTC
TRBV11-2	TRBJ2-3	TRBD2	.	CTSRLDGGGGTDTQYF	TGTACCAGCCGCTTAGATGGCGGGGGAGGCACAGATACGCAGTATTTT
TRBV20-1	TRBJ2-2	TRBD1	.	CSAPQPGQGNTGELFF	TGCAGTGCTCCCCAACCGGGACAGGGAAACACTGGGGAGCTGTTTTTC
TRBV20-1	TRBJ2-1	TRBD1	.	CSVRLPGTGDGQFF	TGCAGTGTTCGCCTACCCGGGACAGGGGATGGGCAGTTCTTC
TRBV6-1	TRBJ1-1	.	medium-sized	CASTGRRNTEAFF	TGTGCCAGCACTGGACGGCGGAACACTGAAGCTTTCTTT
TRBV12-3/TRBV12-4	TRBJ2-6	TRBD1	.	CASNKGTAYSGANVLTF	TGTGCCAGCAACAAAGGGACAGCCTACTCTGGGGCCAACGTTCTGACTTTC
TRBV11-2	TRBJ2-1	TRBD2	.	CASSFPGLAGWGEQFF	TGTGCCAGCAGCTTCCCCGGACTAGCGGGATGGGGTGAGCAGTTCTTC
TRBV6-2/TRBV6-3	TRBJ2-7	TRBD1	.	CASNRDRSRDDQYF	TGTGCCAGCAACCGGGACAGATCACGTGACGACCAGTACTTC
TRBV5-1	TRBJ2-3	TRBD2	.	CASIRTASGTSTDTQYF	TGCGCCAGCATCAGAACGGCTAGCGGAACTAGCACAGATACGCAGTATTTT
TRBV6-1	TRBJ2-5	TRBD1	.	CASSVLWTGLRQETHYF	TGTGCCAGCAGTGTCCTATGGACAGGTCTGAGGCAAGAGACCCATTACTTC
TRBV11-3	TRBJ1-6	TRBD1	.	CGSSQHRDRISTRTNSPLHF	TGTGGCAGCAGCCAGCACCGGGACAGAATCTCCACTCGAACAAATTCACCCCTCCACTTT
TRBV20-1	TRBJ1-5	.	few	CSARDTHSNQPQHF	TGCAGTGCGAGGGACACCCATAGCAATCAGCCCCAGCATTTT
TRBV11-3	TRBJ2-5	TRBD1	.	CASSADRGSQEAHYF	TGTGCTAGCAGCGCTGACAGGGGGTCCCAAGAGGCCCACTACTTC
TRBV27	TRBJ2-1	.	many	CASSRSGSYNEQFF	TGTGCCAGCTCCCGAAGCGGGTCCTACAATGAGCAGTTCTTC
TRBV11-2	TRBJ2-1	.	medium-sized	CASSLDPNNEQFF	TGTGCCAGCAGCTTAGACCCAAACAATGAGCAGTTCTTC
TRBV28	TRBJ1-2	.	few	CASGQGNHGYTF	TGTGCCAGCGGGCAGGGTAACCATGGCTACACCTTC
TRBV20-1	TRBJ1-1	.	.	CSARGAHKATEAFF	TGCAGTGCTAGGGGGGCCCACAAGGCAACTGAAGCTTTCTTT
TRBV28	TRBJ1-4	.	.	CASCTEGFFNEKLFF	TGTGCCAGCTGCACGGAGGGCTTCTTTAATGAAAAACTGTTTTTT
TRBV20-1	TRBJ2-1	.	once	CNASLVSEQFF	TGCAATGCCAGCTTGGTGAGTGAGCAGTTCTTC
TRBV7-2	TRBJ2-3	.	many	CASSLRNTDTQYF	TGTGCCAGCAGTCTCCGAAACACAGATACGCAGTATTTT
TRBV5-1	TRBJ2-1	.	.	CASSLDIANEQFF	TGCGCCAGCAGCTTGGATATAGCGAATGAGCAGTTCTTC
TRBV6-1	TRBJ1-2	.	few	CASTTERGYGYTF	TGTGCCAGCACGACTGAAAGGGGCTATGGCTACACCTTC
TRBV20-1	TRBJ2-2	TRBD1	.	CSSRDRDRSLELFF	TGCAGTTCTAGAGACAGGGACAGGTCTTTGGAGCTGTTTTTT
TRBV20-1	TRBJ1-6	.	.	CSAPERNSYNSPLHF	TGCAGTGCCCCTGAACGGAACTCCTATAATTCACCCCTCCACTTT